This T cell receptor beta chain was identified during a study of blood T cell repertoires in COVID-19. Study summary: Acute-phase and convalescent COVID-19 samples originated in the United States, Italy and Spain.

Enrollment of patients from Seattle took place during active infection, with longitudinal follow-up. TCRdb keeps only in-frame clones here, not all; method: immunoSEQ multiplex PCR. The table shows fewer than 300,000 clones, with about 89% occurring only once. Trimming cost V 5 bases and J 0 bases; bases outside gene matches: 7. The CDR3 loop spans 15 amino acids. From germline, CDR1 is GTSNPN and CDR2 SVGIG (reference sequence). Sequenced material: peripheral blood. The source is a woman aged 30 to 39 with COVID-19, enrolled during active disease. V usage is TRBV30 and J usage is TRBJ1-3, with 7 bases lining up with TRBD1. CDR3 residues: CAWAGTATSGNTIYF. The CDR3 DNA reads TGTGCCTGGGCCGGGACAGCCACCTCTGGAAACACCATATATTTT.